Listed below are T cell receptor beta chains from one sample, sequenced in a study of T-cell reconstitution after alpha-beta-depleted transplantation in children. MiXCR was run by TCRdb on the PCR reads, yielding one entry per CDR3 protein. The data show 250,000 to 350,000 distinct CDR3 sequences, about 10% seen once. The material sequenced was PBMCs from the stem cell graft donor, taken from the stem cell graft. The source is a human donor who donated a stem cell graft to a child with SCID. Both conserved end residues are part of each CDR3. The order of the fields is D gene, V gene, J gene, clone size, CDR3 DNA, CDR3 protein. The D gene is left open where the match is weak. Not all rows give a size; the values are once, few, many and, for expanded clones, a class.

d_gene: TRBD2; v_gene: TRBV25-1; j_gene: TRBJ2-2; abundance: few; CDR3nt: TGTGCCAGCAGTGAGGGACTAGCTTCATCCGGGGAGCTGTTTTTT; CDR3aa: CASSEGLASSGELFF
d_gene: .; v_gene: TRBV12-3/TRBV12-4; j_gene: TRBJ2-5; abundance: .; CDR3nt: TGTGCCAGCAGTTTTATCATCATTCGGGTCGTGGGAGAGGATAAAGAGACCCAGTACTTC; CDR3aa: CASSFIIIRVVGEDKETQYF
d_gene: .; v_gene: TRBV5-1; j_gene: TRBJ2-5; abundance: few; CDR3nt: TGCGCCAGCAGCTCCGGCAGGGACGGGGAGACCCAGTACTTC; CDR3aa: CASSSGRDGETQYF
d_gene: TRBD2; v_gene: TRBV27; j_gene: TRBJ2-3; abundance: many; CDR3nt: TGTGCCAGCAGACTAGCGGGGGGGAACACAGATACGCAGTATTTT; CDR3aa: CASRLAGGNTDTQYF
d_gene: .; v_gene: TRBV20-1; j_gene: TRBJ1-2; abundance: many; CDR3nt: TGCAGTGCTAGTTTGGACAGAGACTATGGCTACACCTTC; CDR3aa: CSASLDRDYGYTF
d_gene: TRBD2; v_gene: TRBV27; j_gene: TRBJ2-1; abundance: many; CDR3nt: TGTGCCAGCGCCACTAGCGGGGGGGGTTACAATGAGCAGTTCTTC; CDR3aa: CASATSGGGYNEQFF
d_gene: .; v_gene: TRBV5-1; j_gene: TRBJ2-5; abundance: few; CDR3nt: TGCGCCAGCTGTATGTTGGGCAGGGCCGAAGAGACCCAGTACTTC; CDR3aa: CASCMLGRAEETQYF
d_gene: .; v_gene: TRBV28; j_gene: TRBJ1-4; abundance: few; CDR3nt: TGTGCCAGCTCTCAACAGGGCGGAACTAATGAAAAACTGTTTTTT; CDR3aa: CASSQQGGTNEKLFF
d_gene: .; v_gene: TRBV7-9; j_gene: TRBJ2-5; abundance: .; CDR3nt: TGTGCCAGCAGACAGGATCTGGAGACCCAGTACTTC; CDR3aa: CASRQDLETQYF
d_gene: .; v_gene: TRBV6-1; j_gene: TRBJ1-5; abundance: .; CDR3nt: TGTGCCAGCTCCACGGGGGGCAACAATCAGCCCCAGCATTTT; CDR3aa: CASSTGGNNQPQHF
d_gene: .; v_gene: TRBV10-3; j_gene: TRBJ1-1; abundance: few; CDR3nt: TGTGCCACCCGACCGGGGGGCACTGAAGCTTTCTTT; CDR3aa: CATRPGGTEAFF
d_gene: TRBD1; v_gene: TRBV3-1; j_gene: TRBJ2-7; abundance: many; CDR3nt: TGTGCCAGCAGCCAAGAACAGGGGGCCTACTACGAGCAGTACTTC; CDR3aa: CASSQEQGAYYEQYF
d_gene: .; v_gene: TRBV7-8; j_gene: TRBJ2-7; abundance: .; CDR3nt: TGTGCCAGCAGCTTAGCGTTAATGGGGGCCGCGTCCTACGAGCAGTACTTC; CDR3aa: CASSLALMGAASYEQYF
d_gene: .; v_gene: TRBV5-1; j_gene: TRBJ2-3; abundance: many; CDR3nt: TGCGCCAGTACGGAAAATAGCGGAACAGATACGCAGTATTTT; CDR3aa: CASTENSGTDTQYF
d_gene: TRBD2; v_gene: TRBV6-1; j_gene: TRBJ2-4; abundance: .; CDR3nt: TGTGCCAGCAGGCCAGACACTCGGGGGGACATTCAGTACTTC; CDR3aa: CASRPDTRGDIQYF
d_gene: TRBD1; v_gene: TRBV20-1; j_gene: TRBJ2-3; abundance: few; CDR3nt: TGCAGTGCTTCCGGACAGGGAGAAGATACGCAGTATTTT; CDR3aa: CSASGQGEDTQYF
d_gene: TRBD1; v_gene: TRBV12-3/TRBV12-4; j_gene: TRBJ1-1; abundance: .; CDR3nt: TGTGCCAGCAGTTTTACGGACAGGCGGAGGGGAGCTTTCTTT; CDR3aa: CASSFTDRRRGAFF
d_gene: TRBD1; v_gene: TRBV20-1; j_gene: TRBJ1-1; abundance: .; CDR3nt: TGCAGTGCTAGGGGACAGCTGGTGAACACTGAAGCTTTCTTT; CDR3aa: CSARGQLVNTEAFF
d_gene: .; v_gene: TRBV12-3/TRBV12-4; j_gene: TRBJ2-5; abundance: many; CDR3nt: TGTGCCAGCAGCTCTGGGGCCGTGGAGACCCAGTACTTC; CDR3aa: CASSSGAVETQYF
d_gene: .; v_gene: TRBV3-1; j_gene: TRBJ2-2; abundance: few; CDR3nt: TGTGCCAGCAGCCAGCTACACACCGGGGAGCTGTTTTTT; CDR3aa: CASSQLHTGELFF
d_gene: .; v_gene: TRBV12-3/TRBV12-4; j_gene: TRBJ1-1; abundance: many; CDR3nt: TGTGCCAGCAGCCCGATAAACCTGGGCACTGAAGCTTTCTTT; CDR3aa: CASSPINLGTEAFF
d_gene: .; v_gene: TRBV2; j_gene: TRBJ2-2; abundance: .; CDR3nt: TGTGCCAGCACGAAGACAGTGATTCCCGGGGAGCTGTTTTTT; CDR3aa: CASTKTVIPGELFF
d_gene: .; v_gene: TRBV12-3/TRBV12-4; j_gene: TRBJ2-3; abundance: .; CDR3nt: TGTGCCAGCAGTTTATGGGCTAATACGCAGTATTTT; CDR3aa: CASSLWANTQYF
d_gene: .; v_gene: TRBV7-9; j_gene: TRBJ2-2; abundance: few; CDR3nt: TGTGCCAGCAGCTTAGACGGGACAAGCGCCTACACCGGGGAGCTGTTTTTT; CDR3aa: CASSLDGTSAYTGELFF
d_gene: .; v_gene: TRBV5-6; j_gene: TRBJ2-7; abundance: many; CDR3nt: TGTGCCAGCGCCTGGGGGATTAGCTCCTACGAGCAGTACTTC; CDR3aa: CASAWGISSYEQYF
d_gene: TRBD1; v_gene: TRBV7-9; j_gene: TRBJ2-5; abundance: few; CDR3nt: TGTGCCAGCAGTACCACAGGGGTGGGAGAGACCCAGTACTTC; CDR3aa: CASSTTGVGETQYF
d_gene: TRBD1; v_gene: TRBV5-1; j_gene: TRBJ2-5; abundance: .; CDR3nt: TGCGCCAGCAGCTCGGGACAGGAGATGGAGACCCAGTACTTC; CDR3aa: CASSSGQEMETQYF
d_gene: .; v_gene: TRBV12-3/TRBV12-4; j_gene: TRBJ1-3; abundance: .; CDR3nt: TGTGCCAGCAGTCCTTTGGGTGGAGGGGCAGGTGGAAACACCATATATTTT; CDR3aa: CASSPLGGGAGGNTIYF
d_gene: TRBD1; v_gene: TRBV20-1; j_gene: TRBJ1-4; abundance: few; CDR3nt: TGCAGTGCTAGAAACGACAGGGTCCCTAATGAAAAACTGTTTTTT; CDR3aa: CSARNDRVPNEKLFF
d_gene: .; v_gene: TRBV3-1; j_gene: TRBJ2-2; abundance: .; CDR3nt: TGTGCCAGCACCCCGACAGTTCCCGGGGAGCTGTTTTTT; CDR3aa: CASTPTVPGELFF
d_gene: .; v_gene: TRBV5-1; j_gene: TRBJ1-6; abundance: .; CDR3nt: TGCGCCAGCAGCTTGGAGAAAGCAATCTATAATTCACCCCTCCACTTT; CDR3aa: CASSLEKAIYNSPLHF
d_gene: TRBD2; v_gene: TRBV7-9; j_gene: TRBJ2-1; abundance: few; CDR3nt: TGTGCCAGCAGCTTAGTTCGCAGCGGGGGGGGCCATGAGCAGTTCTTC; CDR3aa: CASSLVRSGGGHEQFF
d_gene: .; v_gene: TRBV9; j_gene: TRBJ2-7; abundance: .; CDR3nt: TGTGCCAGCAGCGTAGCGGGAATGGGGGAGCAGTACTTC; CDR3aa: CASSVAGMGEQYF
d_gene: TRBD1; v_gene: TRBV27; j_gene: TRBJ1-2; abundance: .; CDR3nt: TGTGCCAGCAGTTCAACAACACAGGGGGTTAACTATGGCTACACCTTC; CDR3aa: CASSSTTQGVNYGYTF
d_gene: .; v_gene: TRBV5-1; j_gene: TRBJ1-1; abundance: few; CDR3nt: TGCGCCAGCAGCTTGGACCCGGGACAAGACTGGACTGAAGCTTTCTTT; CDR3aa: CASSLDPGQDWTEAFF
d_gene: .; v_gene: TRBV5-1; j_gene: TRBJ2-7; abundance: few; CDR3nt: TGCGCCAGCAGCAAGTGGTCCTTTTCCTACGAGCAGTACTTC; CDR3aa: CASSKWSFSYEQYF
d_gene: .; v_gene: TRBV12-3/TRBV12-4; j_gene: TRBJ2-6; abundance: few; CDR3nt: TGTGCCAGCAGTTTAGGACAGTCTGGGGCCAACGTCCTGACTTTC; CDR3aa: CASSLGQSGANVLTF
d_gene: TRBD1; v_gene: TRBV5-1; j_gene: TRBJ2-2; abundance: many; CDR3nt: TGCGCCAGCAGCCGCCAGACAGGGGACACCGGGGAGCTGTTTTTT; CDR3aa: CASSRQTGDTGELFF
d_gene: .; v_gene: TRBV12-3/TRBV12-4; j_gene: TRBJ2-7; abundance: many; CDR3nt: TGTGCCAGCAGTCCCGGACTGTCTGGTGAGCAGTACTTC; CDR3aa: CASSPGLSGEQYF
d_gene: .; v_gene: TRBV5-1; j_gene: TRBJ1-2; abundance: few; CDR3nt: TGCGCCAGCAGCTTCTCAGACTATGGCTACACCTTC; CDR3aa: CASSFSDYGYTF
d_gene: .; v_gene: TRBV29-1; j_gene: TRBJ2-1; abundance: .; CDR3nt: TGCAGCGTTGAATTTCTGAACAATGAGCAGTTCTTC; CDR3aa: CSVEFLNNEQFF
d_gene: .; v_gene: TRBV25-1; j_gene: TRBJ2-6; abundance: few; CDR3nt: TGTGCCAGCACGTCCTTTGGGGCCAACGTCCTGACTTTC; CDR3aa: CASTSFGANVLTF
d_gene: .; v_gene: TRBV28; j_gene: TRBJ1-1; abundance: many; CDR3nt: TGTGCCAGCAGTTCCCCCCGGGCGATGAACACTGAAGCTTTCTTT; CDR3aa: CASSSPRAMNTEAFF
d_gene: .; v_gene: TRBV7-9; j_gene: TRBJ1-1; abundance: .; CDR3nt: TGTGCCAGCAGCTTAATTGTGGGAACAGGGCTGAACACTGAAGCTTTCTTT; CDR3aa: CASSLIVGTGLNTEAFF
d_gene: TRBD2; v_gene: TRBV7-3; j_gene: TRBJ2-2; abundance: many; CDR3nt: TGTGCCAGCAGCTTGGCGAGCGGGGTTACCGGGGAGCTGTTTTTT; CDR3aa: CASSLASGVTGELFF
d_gene: .; v_gene: TRBV12-3/TRBV12-4; j_gene: TRBJ1-1; abundance: few; CDR3nt: TGTGCCAGTTACAGGGAAGGAACTGAAGCTTTCTTT; CDR3aa: CASYREGTEAFF
d_gene: .; v_gene: TRBV12-3/TRBV12-4; j_gene: TRBJ2-3; abundance: .; CDR3nt: TGTGCCAGCACCTTTGCAGCTGCTACAGATACGCAGTATTTT; CDR3aa: CASTFAAATDTQYF
d_gene: .; v_gene: TRBV18; j_gene: TRBJ2-1; abundance: .; CDR3nt: TGTGCCAGCTCACCGGGACGGGGACACGAAAATGAGCAGTTCTTC; CDR3aa: CASSPGRGHENEQFF
d_gene: .; v_gene: TRBV11-1; j_gene: TRBJ2-1; abundance: .; CDR3nt: TGTGCCACAAGCTCTAAGAAGGAGGTCTGGGTGATTAACAATGAGCAGTTCTTC; CDR3aa: CATSSKKEVWVINNEQFF
d_gene: .; v_gene: TRBV21-1; j_gene: TRBJ2-5; abundance: many; CDR3nt: TGTGCCAGCAGCACTACCGGGACAGGCGCAAAAGTACAAGAGACCCAGTACTTC; CDR3aa: CASSTTGTGAKVQETQYF
d_gene: .; v_gene: TRBV9; j_gene: TRBJ2-1; abundance: many; CDR3nt: TGTGCCAGCAGCGTAGACCCCCCGGGTTTTAATTACTTTAGTGAGCAGTTCTTC; CDR3aa: CASSVDPPGFNYFSEQFF
d_gene: .; v_gene: TRBV5-1; j_gene: TRBJ2-1; abundance: .; CDR3nt: TGCGCCAGCAGTCCCTCAGGGTCATATGAGCAGTTCTTC; CDR3aa: CASSPSGSYEQFF
d_gene: .; v_gene: TRBV5-1; j_gene: TRBJ1-3; abundance: .; CDR3nt: TGCGCCAGCAGCTTGACCCTAGCCGGAAACACCATATATTTT; CDR3aa: CASSLTLAGNTIYF
d_gene: .; v_gene: TRBV7-9; j_gene: TRBJ2-7; abundance: .; CDR3nt: TGTGCCAGCAGCTGGGACACCTCCTACGAGCAGTACTTC; CDR3aa: CASSWDTSYEQYF
d_gene: .; v_gene: TRBV11-2; j_gene: TRBJ1-1; abundance: .; CDR3nt: TGTGCCAGCAGCTTTAGTTCTGAAGCTTTCTTT; CDR3aa: CASSFSSEAFF